This T cell receptor beta chain emerged from a study of T cells after yellow fever vaccination. 5'RACE template switching generated TCR cDNA, adding a universal primer site and UMIs. TCRdb reanalysed the 5' RACE reads using MiXCR and keeps one entry per CDR3 protein. Of hundreds of thousands of distinct CDR3 sequences in the sample, 12% were seen once. Germline loops: CDR1 MNHNS, CDR2 SASEGT. The CDR3 runs 15 residues. V gave up 8 bases and J gave up 0 bases, with 17 bases separating them. Study-wide findings and caveats: By day 5 rather than day 15, the secondary response had peaked, though it was weaker.

Of note for this clonotype: Its target is not known.

The source of this sequence is a man between 18 and 29 years old who received the YFV17D yellow fever vaccine. The chain has TRBV6-1 and TRBJ2-7, with D tentatively TRBD1 or TRBD2 (5 bases each). The source material was CD4+ T cells sorted from PBMCs, sampled 15 days after the yellow fever booster vaccination. CDR3 coding DNA: TGTGCCAGCCGCCTAGGCCCCGGGGCCTCCTACGAGCAGTACTTC. Protein: CASRLGPGASYEQYF.